This T cell receptor beta chain was profiled in a study of T cell changes during pregnancy in multiple sclerosis. CDR1 and CDR2 (germline): GTSNPN, SVGIG (reference sequence). This CDR3 contains 13 residues. V was clipped by 2 bases and J by 5 bases; unmatched bases: 3. The assay was immunoSEQ multiplex PCR, and TCRdb's table has in-frame clones only and misses some. The sample carries tens of thousands of clones, approximately 89% recorded once. The receptor was isolated from a female donor with multiple sclerosis, enrolled in a pregnancy study. Sequences were derived from CD4+ T cells from peripheral blood mononuclear cells, sampled in the first trimester of pregnancy. V usage is TRBV30 and J usage is TRBJ1-5, with 7 nucleotides matching TRBD1. The chain's CDR3 is CAWSRRGHQPQHF. In DNA form, the CDR3 reads TGTGCCTGGAGTCGTAGGGGGCATCAGCCCCAGCATTTT.